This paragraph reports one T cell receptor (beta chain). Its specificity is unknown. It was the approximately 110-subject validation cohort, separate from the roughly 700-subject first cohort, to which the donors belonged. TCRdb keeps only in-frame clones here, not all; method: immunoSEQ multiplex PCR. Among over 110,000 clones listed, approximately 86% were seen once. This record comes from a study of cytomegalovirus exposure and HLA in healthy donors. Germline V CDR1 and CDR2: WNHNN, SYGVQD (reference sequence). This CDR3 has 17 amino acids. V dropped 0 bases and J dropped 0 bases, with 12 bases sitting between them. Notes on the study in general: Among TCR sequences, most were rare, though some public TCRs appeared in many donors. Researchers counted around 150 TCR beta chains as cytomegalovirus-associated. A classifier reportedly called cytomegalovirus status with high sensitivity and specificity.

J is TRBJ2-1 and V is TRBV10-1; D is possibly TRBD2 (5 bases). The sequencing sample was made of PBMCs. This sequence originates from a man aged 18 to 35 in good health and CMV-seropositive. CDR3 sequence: CASSESTGRVSYNEQFF. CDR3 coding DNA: TGCGCCAGCAGTGAGTCGACGGGGAGAGTCTCCTACAATGAGCAGTTCTTC.